The clone carrying this T cell receptor beta chain was detected only a few times. What it recognizes is unknown. Generated by immunoSEQ multiplex PCR, the TCRdb table keeps only in-frame clones and is missing some. The sample contains 150,000 or so clones, over 75% of which appear only once. The data stem from a study of T cell responses to AZD1222 COVID-19 vaccine. Overall study findings and caveats: Females made up more of the donors, who were largely white British, and clonal diversity may have come out too low.

Germline-derived CDR1 and CDR2 are SGHRS and YFSETQ. The ends lost 0 bases at V and 1 base at J; junction bases unmatched: 3. The CDR3 spans 16 residues. This clonotype originated in an adult in good health. The sequencing used peripheral blood, collected on day 0 of AZD1222 vaccination. The chain recombines TRBV5-1 with TRBJ2-2; 7 nucleotides line up with TRBD2. The CDR3, as DNA: TGCGCCAGCAGCTTGGCGATAGCGGGGAACACCGGGGAGCTGTTTTTT. Its translation is CASSLAIAGNTGELFF.